This TCR beta chain was obtained from a study of blood T cells in healthy people across ages. A second PCR of roughly 7 to 11 cycles used a sample-barcoded 5' primer and a J-beta primer mix. A single record per CDR3 protein comes from TCRdb applying MiXCR to the 5' RACE reads. This sample has 750,000 to 950,000 distinct CDR3 sequences, with almost 30% found just once. Trimming took 0 bases from V and 6 from J, leaving 16 bases between them. In germline, CDR1 is MDHEN, CDR2 SYDVKM. This CDR3 contains 16 residues. This sample also appeared in a second study, on T cells of mothers and their children.

This TCR derives from a woman aged 40-49 years in good health. V usage is TRBV28 and J usage is TRBJ2-3, with a possible D match to TRBD1 (5 bases). Sequencing used blood. The CDR3 DNA is TGTGCCAGCAGTTTATGGGGGCAGCCCAGTCCGGATACGCAGTATTTT. Amino acid sequence: CASSLWGQPSPDTQYF. Full variable domain (rest looked up from reference TRBV28 and TRBJ2-3): DVKVTQSSRYLVKRTGEKVFLECVQDMDHENMFWYRQDPGLGLRLIYFSYDVKMKEKGDIPEGYSVSREKKERFSLILESASTNQTSMYLCASSLWGQPSPDTQYFGPGTRLTVL.